The rows below give T cell receptor beta chains drawn from one sample of a study of shared clonotypes between healthy human individuals. TCRdb keeps only in-frame clones here, not all; method: immunoSEQ multiplex PCR. The table has roughly 1.4 million clones, around 98.5% seen once. The sequencing input was naive CD4+ T cells sorted from blood. These receptors were taken from a man aged 25-45 years in good health. Each CDR3 is given with its conserved first and last residue. Fields, in order: CDR3 length, clone size, D gene, J gene, V gene, CDR3 DNA, CDR3 protein. A D gene is named only where the DNA matches it firmly. The size of a clone is reported for some rows only, either as once, few or many, or as a class for expanded clones.

cdr3_length: 16
clone_size: once
d_call: NA
j_call: TRBJ2-2
v_call: TRBV7-2
cdr3_nt: TGTGCCAGCAGCTTAGCGGTCCACAGGAACACCGGGGAGCTGTTTTTT
cdr3_aa: CASSLAVHRNTGELFF

cdr3_length: 17
clone_size: NA
d_call: TRBD1
j_call: TRBJ1-5
v_call: TRBV28
cdr3_nt: TGTGCCAGCAGTCCCAGGGGGACAGGGGTGAAGAGTCAGCCCCAGCATTTT
cdr3_aa: CASSPRGTGVKSQPQHF

cdr3_length: 14
clone_size: NA
d_call: NA
j_call: TRBJ2-3
v_call: TRBV27
cdr3_nt: TGTGCCAGCAGCTATTCGACTTCCACAGATACGCAGTATTTT
cdr3_aa: CASSYSTSTDTQYF

cdr3_length: 15
clone_size: NA
d_call: TRBD1
j_call: TRBJ1-4
v_call: TRBV28
cdr3_nt: TGTGCCAGCAGTACCCTGGGGACAGGCAATGAAAAACTGTTTTTT
cdr3_aa: CASSTLGTGNEKLFF

cdr3_length: 14
clone_size: NA
d_call: TRBD2
j_call: TRBJ2-3
v_call: TRBV9
cdr3_nt: TGTGCCAGCAGCGCTAGCGGGAGTTCAGATACGCAGTATTTT
cdr3_aa: CASSASGSSDTQYF

cdr3_length: 14
clone_size: NA
d_call: NA
j_call: TRBJ1-3
v_call: TRBV6-1
cdr3_nt: TGTGCCAGCAGTGAGCACGGGACCGGGGGCACCATATATTTT
cdr3_aa: CASSEHGTGGTIYF

cdr3_length: 14
clone_size: NA
d_call: TRBD1
j_call: TRBJ2-5
v_call: TRBV5-1
cdr3_nt: TGCGCCAGCAGTCACGACAGGGGGCAAGAGACCCAGTACTTC
cdr3_aa: CASSHDRGQETQYF

cdr3_length: 15
clone_size: NA
d_call: NA
j_call: TRBJ2-7
v_call: TRBV7-8
cdr3_nt: TGTGCCAGCAGCTATGATCGTACAGAAGCCTACGAGCAGTACTTC
cdr3_aa: CASSYDRTEAYEQYF

cdr3_length: 14
clone_size: NA
d_call: NA
j_call: TRBJ2-7
v_call: TRBV5-8
cdr3_nt: TGTGCCAGCAGCCTTACAGGGCACACCTACGAGCAGTACTTC
cdr3_aa: CASSLTGHTYEQYF

cdr3_length: 18
clone_size: NA
d_call: TRBD2
j_call: TRBJ2-3
v_call: TRBV19
cdr3_nt: TGTGCCAGTAGTATAGGTCTAGCGGGAGGGAGGCGCACAGATACGCAGTATTTT
cdr3_aa: CASSIGLAGGRRTDTQYF

cdr3_length: 13
clone_size: NA
d_call: TRBD1
j_call: TRBJ1-2
v_call: TRBV29-1
cdr3_nt: TGCAGCGCCTCGGTAGGGGACAGCTATGGCTACACCTTC
cdr3_aa: CSASVGDSYGYTF

cdr3_length: 15
clone_size: NA
d_call: NA
j_call: TRBJ1-2
v_call: TRBV11-1
cdr3_nt: TGTGCCAGCAGCCAGACGACAGCCTCTAACTATGGCTACACCTTC
cdr3_aa: CASSQTTASNYGYTF

cdr3_length: 14
clone_size: NA
d_call: NA
j_call: TRBJ1-1
v_call: TRBV28
cdr3_nt: TGTGCCAGCAGTTTGGAAGGTTCGAGGACTGAAGCTTTCTTT
cdr3_aa: CASSLEGSRTEAFF

cdr3_length: 16
clone_size: few
d_call: NA
j_call: TRBJ2-7
v_call: TRBV10-1
cdr3_nt: TGCGCCAGCAGTGAGTTTTCAGGGTCTGGCTCCTACGAGCAGTACTTC
cdr3_aa: CASSEFSGSGSYEQYF

cdr3_length: 14
clone_size: NA
d_call: TRBD1
j_call: TRBJ1-4
v_call: TRBV5-4
cdr3_nt: TGTGCCAGCAGCTACAGGGGAACTAATGAAAAACTGTTTTTT
cdr3_aa: CASSYRGTNEKLFF

cdr3_length: 13
clone_size: NA
d_call: NA
j_call: TRBJ2-7
v_call: TRBV10-1
cdr3_nt: TGCGCCAGCAGTGAGTCCCCCCGATACGAGCAGTACTTC
cdr3_aa: CASSESPRYEQYF

cdr3_length: 15
clone_size: NA
d_call: NA
j_call: TRBJ2-7
v_call: TRBV9
cdr3_nt: TGTGCCAGCAGCGTAGGTGTAGGGCCTACCTTCGAGCAGTACTTC
cdr3_aa: CASSVGVGPTFEQYF

cdr3_length: 16
clone_size: NA
d_call: TRBD2
j_call: TRBJ2-3
v_call: TRBV6-5
cdr3_nt: TGTGCCAGCAGTTACGGGACTAGCGTAAGCACAGATACGCAGTATTTT
cdr3_aa: CASSYGTSVSTDTQYF

cdr3_length: 15
clone_size: NA
d_call: NA
j_call: TRBJ2-2
v_call: TRBV9
cdr3_nt: TGTGCCAGCAGCGTAGACAGATCTAACACCGGGGAGCTGTTTTTT
cdr3_aa: CASSVDRSNTGELFF

cdr3_length: 13
clone_size: NA
d_call: TRBD2
j_call: TRBJ2-1
v_call: TRBV7-2
cdr3_nt: TGTGCCAGCAGACTAGCGGGAGTAAATGAGCAGTTCTTC
cdr3_aa: CASRLAGVNEQFF

cdr3_length: 14
clone_size: once
d_call: NA
j_call: TRBJ2-7
v_call: TRBV5-4
cdr3_nt: TGTGCCAGCAGCCCCTGGGGAGTGGAATACGAGCAGTACTTC
cdr3_aa: CASSPWGVEYEQYF

cdr3_length: 14
clone_size: once
d_call: NA
j_call: TRBJ2-3
v_call: TRBV5-1
cdr3_nt: TGCGCCAGCACTACGGGGGCGGTAACAGATACGCAGTATTTT
cdr3_aa: CASTTGAVTDTQYF

cdr3_length: 12
clone_size: once
d_call: NA
j_call: TRBJ1-1
v_call: TRBV7-2
cdr3_nt: TGTGCCAGCAGCTCCAGACAGGCTGAAGCTTTCTTT
cdr3_aa: CASSSRQAEAFF

cdr3_length: 11
clone_size: NA
d_call: NA
j_call: TRBJ2-7
v_call: TRBV20-1
cdr3_nt: TGCAGTGCTAGTTTCTTAGGGGAGCAGTACTTC
cdr3_aa: CSASFLGEQYF

cdr3_length: 13
clone_size: NA
d_call: NA
j_call: TRBJ2-7
v_call: TRBV27
cdr3_nt: TGTGCCAGCAGTTTATTGGTCCGCTCCGAGCAGTACTTC
cdr3_aa: CASSLLVRSEQYF

cdr3_length: 15
clone_size: NA
d_call: NA
j_call: TRBJ2-7
v_call: TRBV9
cdr3_nt: TGTGCCAGCAGCGTAGAGACGAGCGGCCCCTACGAGCAGTACTTC
cdr3_aa: CASSVETSGPYEQYF

cdr3_length: 14
clone_size: NA
d_call: NA
j_call: TRBJ1-2
v_call: TRBV28
cdr3_nt: TGTGCCAGCAGTCCTATGGGGACGGCGCCTGGCTACACCTTC
cdr3_aa: CASSPMGTAPGYTF

cdr3_length: 15
clone_size: NA
d_call: NA
j_call: TRBJ1-1
v_call: TRBV11-2
cdr3_nt: TGTGCCAGCAGCTTAGTTGGACAGATGAACACTGAAGCTTTCTTT
cdr3_aa: CASSLVGQMNTEAFF

cdr3_length: 13
clone_size: NA
d_call: NA
j_call: TRBJ1-2
v_call: TRBV5-1
cdr3_nt: TGCGCCAGCAGCCCCCCGACGCCGAGGGGCTACACCTTC
cdr3_aa: CASSPPTPRGYTF

cdr3_length: 15
clone_size: NA
d_call: TRBD2
j_call: TRBJ2-5
v_call: TRBV27
cdr3_nt: TGTGCCAGCAGGCCGCTAGCGGGAGGGCAAGAGACCCAGTACTTC
cdr3_aa: CASRPLAGGQETQYF

cdr3_length: 13
clone_size: NA
d_call: TRBD2
j_call: TRBJ2-7
v_call: TRBV2
cdr3_nt: TGTGCCAGCAGTGCGGGAGGCCCCTACGAGCAGTACTTC
cdr3_aa: CASSAGGPYEQYF

cdr3_length: 13
clone_size: NA
d_call: NA
j_call: TRBJ1-2
v_call: TRBV5-1
cdr3_nt: TGCGCCAGCAGCTTTGACGGTAACTATGGCTACACCTTC
cdr3_aa: CASSFDGNYGYTF

cdr3_length: 18
clone_size: NA
d_call: NA
j_call: TRBJ2-2
v_call: TRBV4-1
cdr3_nt: TGCGCCAGCAGCGGGGAGTCGGGGGGCGCGAATAGAAACGGGGAGCTGTTTTTT
cdr3_aa: CASSGESGGANRNGELFF

cdr3_length: 14
clone_size: once
d_call: TRBD2
j_call: TRBJ2-3
v_call: TRBV5-1
cdr3_nt: TGCGCCAGCAGCTCTGCGGGAGGCACAGATACGCAGTATTTT
cdr3_aa: CASSSAGGTDTQYF

cdr3_length: 14
clone_size: NA
d_call: NA
j_call: TRBJ2-6
v_call: TRBV5-1
cdr3_nt: TGCGCCAGCAGCTTGACGGTTGGGGCCAACGTCCTGACTTTC
cdr3_aa: CASSLTVGANVLTF

cdr3_length: 16
clone_size: NA
d_call: TRBD1
j_call: TRBJ2-3
v_call: TRBV5-1
cdr3_nt: TGCGCCAGCAGCCTCGAGGGACAGGGGGTCACAGATACGCAGTATTTT
cdr3_aa: CASSLEGQGVTDTQYF

cdr3_length: 16
clone_size: NA
d_call: TRBD2
j_call: TRBJ2-3
v_call: TRBV2
cdr3_nt: TGTGCCAGCAGTGAAACCCTAGCGGGAGTTGCAGATACGCAGTATTTT
cdr3_aa: CASSETLAGVADTQYF

cdr3_length: 15
clone_size: NA
d_call: TRBD2
j_call: TRBJ2-2
v_call: TRBV27
cdr3_nt: TGTGCCAGCAGTTCGACTAGCCTGAACACCGGGGAGCTGTTTTTT
cdr3_aa: CASSSTSLNTGELFF

cdr3_length: 15
clone_size: NA
d_call: NA
j_call: TRBJ1-4
v_call: TRBV9
cdr3_nt: TGTGCCAGCAGCCCCCGCCGCCGGGTAGGTGAAAAACTGTTTTTT
cdr3_aa: CASSPRRRVGEKLFF

cdr3_length: 14
clone_size: NA
d_call: NA
j_call: TRBJ2-7
v_call: TRBV29-1
cdr3_nt: TGCAGCGTTAAATCGTGGGGGGAATCCTACGAGCAGTACTTC
cdr3_aa: CSVKSWGESYEQYF

cdr3_length: 15
clone_size: once
d_call: NA
j_call: TRBJ1-2
v_call: TRBV5-1
cdr3_nt: TGCGCCAGCAGCTTGGCAGCAGGACCAAACTATGGCTACACCTTC
cdr3_aa: CASSLAAGPNYGYTF

cdr3_length: 13
clone_size: NA
d_call: NA
j_call: TRBJ1-2
v_call: TRBV18
cdr3_nt: TGTGCCAGCTCACCGCTAGGACAGACGAAAGAGTACTTC
cdr3_aa: CASSPLGQTKEYF

cdr3_length: 13
clone_size: NA
d_call: NA
j_call: TRBJ2-5
v_call: TRBV10-2
cdr3_nt: TGCGCCAGCTTAAAAGCGGATCAAGAGACCCAGTACTTC
cdr3_aa: CASLKADQETQYF

cdr3_length: 15
clone_size: NA
d_call: TRBD1
j_call: TRBJ2-1
v_call: TRBV18
cdr3_nt: TGTGCCAGCTCCCCGGACAGGGTGAGTGCGGGAGAGCAGTTCTTC
cdr3_aa: CASSPDRVSAGEQFF

cdr3_length: 15
clone_size: NA
d_call: NA
j_call: TRBJ1-5
v_call: TRBV4-1
cdr3_nt: TGCGCCAGCAGCCGCCTGGAGGGGGGCAATCAGCCCCAGCATTTT
cdr3_aa: CASSRLEGGNQPQHF

cdr3_length: 16
clone_size: NA
d_call: TRBD1
j_call: TRBJ2-2
v_call: TRBV7-9
cdr3_nt: TGTGCCAGCAGCTTGGCCGGGACAGCGAACACCGGGGAGCTGTTTTTT
cdr3_aa: CASSLAGTANTGELFF

cdr3_length: 13
clone_size: once
d_call: NA
j_call: TRBJ2-4
v_call: TRBV5-1
cdr3_nt: TGCGCCAGCAGCGGCGAAGCCAAAAACATTCAGTACTTC
cdr3_aa: CASSGEAKNIQYF

cdr3_length: 15
clone_size: NA
d_call: NA
j_call: TRBJ1-5
v_call: TRBV9
cdr3_nt: TGTGCCAGCAGCGTACGGGGAGGGGCTGGGCAGCCCCAGCATTTT
cdr3_aa: CASSVRGGAGQPQHF

cdr3_length: 18
clone_size: NA
d_call: NA
j_call: TRBJ2-1
v_call: TRBV7-9
cdr3_nt: TGTGCCAGCAGCTTACATTCAGATAGGGGCCCCGACTACAATGAGCAGTTCTTC
cdr3_aa: CASSLHSDRGPDYNEQFF

cdr3_length: 15
clone_size: NA
d_call: TRBD2
j_call: TRBJ2-3
v_call: TRBV9
cdr3_nt: TGTGCCAGCAGCGTAGGCCTAGCGGTCACAGATACGCAGTATTTT
cdr3_aa: CASSVGLAVTDTQYF

cdr3_length: 14
clone_size: NA
d_call: NA
j_call: TRBJ2-7
v_call: TRBV7-9
cdr3_nt: TGTGCCAGCAGCAGGGATTCCCTCTACTACGAGCAGTACTTC
cdr3_aa: CASSRDSLYYEQYF

cdr3_length: 15
clone_size: NA
d_call: NA
j_call: TRBJ1-4
v_call: TRBV5-1
cdr3_nt: TGCGCCAGCAGCCCAGGTGGAGGGGCTTTAGAAAAACTGTTTTTT
cdr3_aa: CASSPGGGALEKLFF

cdr3_length: 15
clone_size: NA
d_call: NA
j_call: TRBJ2-7
v_call: TRBV28
cdr3_nt: TGTGCCAGCAGCGGTGGGGGCTGGAGCTCCTACGAGCAGTACTTC
cdr3_aa: CASSGGGWSSYEQYF

cdr3_length: 14
clone_size: NA
d_call: NA
j_call: TRBJ2-7
v_call: TRBV6-5
cdr3_nt: TGTGCCAGCAGGGGGACCCTTGTCTCCTACGAGCAGTACTTC
cdr3_aa: CASRGTLVSYEQYF

cdr3_length: 15
clone_size: NA
d_call: NA
j_call: TRBJ2-2
v_call: TRBV14
cdr3_nt: TGTGCCAGCAGGCAGACAGTTACGAACACCGGGGAGCTGTTTTTT
cdr3_aa: CASRQTVTNTGELFF

cdr3_length: 15
clone_size: NA
d_call: TRBD2
j_call: TRBJ2-7
v_call: TRBV6-1
cdr3_nt: TGTGCCAGCATTCGATTCCAAGCGGGACCTTACGAGCAGTACTTC
cdr3_aa: CASIRFQAGPYEQYF

cdr3_length: 12
clone_size: NA
d_call: NA
j_call: TRBJ1-5
v_call: TRBV7-8
cdr3_nt: TGTGCCAGCAGCTTAGAATTGGTGCCCCAGCATTTT
cdr3_aa: CASSLELVPQHF

cdr3_length: 13
clone_size: once
d_call: NA
j_call: TRBJ1-1
v_call: TRBV10-1
cdr3_nt: TGCGCCAGCAGGGAGGATTTCTACACTGAAGCTTTCTTT
cdr3_aa: CASREDFYTEAFF

cdr3_length: 12
clone_size: NA
d_call: NA
j_call: TRBJ2-5
v_call: TRBV29-1
cdr3_nt: TGCAGCGGATCAGGGCAGGGAGAGACCCAGTACTTC
cdr3_aa: CSGSGQGETQYF

cdr3_length: 13
clone_size: NA
d_call: NA
j_call: TRBJ1-2
v_call: TRBV29-1
cdr3_nt: TGCAGCGTTGGGGACACAGATACCTATGGCTACACCTTC
cdr3_aa: CSVGDTDTYGYTF